The text below deals with one TCR beta chain. The antigen remains undetermined. The data are from a study of radiotherapy plus CTLA-4 blockade in lung cancer. Study-wide background: Objective response was observed in roughly a sixth of patients, and disease control in around 31%.

In germline, CDR1 is SNHLY, CDR2 FYNNEI. V was pared by 4 bases and J by 7 bases, with 10 bases between. CDR3 length: 12 residues. Clones were sequenced by immunoSEQ multiplex PCR, and TCRdb holds only the in-frame ones, with some missing. Here the sample spans about 54,000 clones, around four fifths being singletons. Study-level findings and limits: Peripheral blood showed expansion of tumor-derived TCR clones after radiotherapy and ipilimumab.

This receptor was taken from a human donor with non-small cell lung cancer who had a partial response to radiotherapy plus ipilimumab. The sample consisted of peripheral blood, taken from a patient treated with radiotherapy plus ipilimumab. V and J are TRBV2 and TRBJ1-2; no reliable D call. CDR3 in DNA: TGTGCCAGCAGTGTGGGAGTAAGTGGCTACACCTTC. Amino acid sequence: CASSVGVSGYTF.